This TCR beta chain stems from a study of early T cells in non-severe SARS-CoV-2 infection. TCRdb re-analysed the 5' RACE reads in MiXCR, keeping a single row per CDR3 protein. The sample has roughly 110,000 distinct CDR3 sequences, approximately 10% seen once. The length of the CDR3 is 13 residues. V lost 2 bases and J 5 bases, leaving 11 bases between the germline ends. Germline CDR1 SGDLS, CDR2 YYNGEE. This clonotype has just one count. This TCR was sampled from an adult who was a healthcare worker with PCR-confirmed SARS-CoV-2 infection or an uninfected control (not recorded which). The sample consisted of whole blood. The J gene is TRBJ2-7, the V gene TRBV9, with D possibly being TRBD1 (6 bases). CDR3 sequence: CASSVGTGHEQYF. The CDR3 coding sequence is TGTGCCAGCAGCGTCGGAACAGGGCACGAGCAGTACTTC. Drawing the rest from reference TRBV9 and TRBJ2-7, the complete variable domain is DSGVTQTPKHLITATGQRVTLRCSPRSGDLSVYWYQQSLDQGLQFLIQYYNGEERAKGNILERFSAQQFPDLHSELNLSSLELGDSALYFCASSVGTGHEQYFGPGTRLTVT.